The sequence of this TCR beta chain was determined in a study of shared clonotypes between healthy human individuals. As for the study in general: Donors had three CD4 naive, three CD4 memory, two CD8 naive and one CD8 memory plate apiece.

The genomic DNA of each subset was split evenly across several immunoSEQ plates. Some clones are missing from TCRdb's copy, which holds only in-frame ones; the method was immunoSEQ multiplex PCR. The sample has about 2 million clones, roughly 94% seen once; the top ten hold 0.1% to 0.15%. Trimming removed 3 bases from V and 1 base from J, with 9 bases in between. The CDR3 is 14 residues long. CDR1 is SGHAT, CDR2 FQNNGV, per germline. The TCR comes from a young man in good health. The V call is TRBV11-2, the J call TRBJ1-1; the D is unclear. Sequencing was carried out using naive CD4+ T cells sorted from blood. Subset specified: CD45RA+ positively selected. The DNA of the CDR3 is TGTGCCAGCAGCTTCTCTTGGGGGAACACTGAAGCTTTCTTT. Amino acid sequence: CASSFSWGNTEAFF.